This TCR beta chain was found in a study of blood T cell repertoires in COVID-19. As for the study in general: Samples of COVID-19 (acute and convalescent) were obtained from the United States, Italy and Spain. From T cells, B-cell-depleted T cells, or PBMCs came the material, which was cDNA or gDNA.

As processed by the authors: Estimation of nucleated cell counts was performed using reference gene primer amplification. The method was immunoSEQ multiplex PCR; TCRdb's version includes in-frame clones alone and lacks a portion of them. Clone size and V and J calls were adopted from that table, with D and trimming inferred from the DNA. This sample has 190,000 or so clones, with approximately 86% found just once. This clone was seen just once. Germline CDR1 is SGDLS and CDR2 is YYNGEE. CDR3 length: 15 amino acids. V lost 4 bases to trimming and J lost 0 bases, with 10 bases between them. The J gene is TRBJ2-2, the V gene TRBV9; D is unclear. The sequence was collected from a man between 40 and 49 years old with active or convalescent COVID-19. Sequenced: peripheral blood. As DNA, the CDR3 is TGTGCCAGCAGCCCGCGGAGTACGAACACCGGGGAGCTGTTTTTT. As protein: CASSPRSTNTGELFF.